These T cell receptor beta chains were read from a single sample in a study of T cells in Graves' hyperthyroidism and ophthalmopathy. One entry per CDR3 protein, called by TCRdb with MiXCR from the multiplex PCR reads. The sample carries roughly 350,000 distinct CDR3 sequences, roughly 13% recorded once. Sequencing used blood. These TCRs come from a woman aged 40 to 50 with Graves' ophthalmopathy. Both conserved end residues are part of each CDR3. Fields, in order: clone size, J gene, V gene, D gene, CDR3 DNA, CDR3 protein. D genes are given only for firm matches. The listing skips clone size in some rows; elsewhere it reads once, few, many or a size class.

>many|TRBJ2-7|TRBV3-1|.
TGTGCCAGCAGCCCAACCTTCTCCTACGAGCAGTACTTC
CASSPTFSYEQYF
>many|TRBJ2-7|TRBV7-9|.
TGTGCCAGCAGCCTACCGACTGCCGGGACACAAAAACCCTACGAGCAGTACTTC
CASSLPTAGTQKPYEQYF
>.|TRBJ1-2|TRBV19|.
TGTGCCAGTAGTATTAGTCTTGCTGAAGATCATAACTATGGCTACACCTTC
CASSISLAEDHNYGYTF
>many|TRBJ1-1|TRBV12-3/TRBV12-4|.
TGTGCCAGCAGCCGGCCACCATCTGGGTTCACTGAAGCTTTCTTT
CASSRPPSGFTEAFF
>.|TRBJ2-5|TRBV18|.
TGTGCCAGCTCACAAATCCCGGGCCTCATGGTGGAGACCCAGTACTTC
CASSQIPGLMVETQYF
>many|TRBJ1-1|TRBV20-1|TRBD1
TGCAGTGTTGGACAGGCCAACACTGAAGCTTTCTTT
CSVGQANTEAFF
>few|TRBJ2-2|TRBV5-1|.
TGCGCCAGCAGCTTGGTCGGGGTCGGGGAGCTGTTTTTT
CASSLVGVGELFF
>few|TRBJ1-2|TRBV7-9|.
TGTGCCAGCAGCTTAACAGAGATGATGAACTATGGCTACACCTTC
CASSLTEMMNYGYTF
>many|TRBJ2-1|TRBV10-3|.
TGTGCCATCAGTGAGTTACAGGGTGACCTTTTCTACAATGAGCAGTTCTTC
CAISELQGDLFYNEQFF
>many|TRBJ1-2|TRBV6-2/TRBV6-3|TRBD1
TGTGCCAGCTGGCGACAGGGCGGAACCGCGGCTGGAAACTATGGCTACACCTTC
CASWRQGGTAAGNYGYTF
>once|TRBJ2-7|TRBV6-1|.
TGTGCCAACAGCCCTCCGGGAAGCTCCTACGAGCAGTACTTC
CANSPPGSSYEQYF
>many|TRBJ2-7|TRBV10-3|.
TGTGCCATCAGTGTAGGCCAACCCTACGAGCAGTACTTC
CAISVGQPYEQYF
>few|TRBJ2-3|TRBV4-2|.
TGTGCCAGCAGCCAAGTTGCTGATGGCACAGATACGCAGTATTTT
CASSQVADGTDTQYF
>few|TRBJ1-5|TRBV7-2|.
TGTGCCAGCAGCCCGGGCGACTATCAGCCCCAGCATTTT
CASSPGDYQPQHF
>many|TRBJ2-7|TRBV25-1|TRBD1
TGTGCCAGCAGGAAGACAGGGGGCGACTACGAGCAGTACTTC
CASRKTGGDYEQYF
>many|TRBJ2-1|TRBV28|TRBD2
TGTGCCAGCAGGACAAGCGGGAGTGCCAGGAATGAGCAGTTCTTC
CASRTSGSARNEQFF
>many|TRBJ1-5|TRBV18|.
TGTGCCAGCTCACCGATGGACCATCAACCCCAGCATTTT
CASSPMDHQPQHF
>.|TRBJ1-3|TRBV7-2|TRBD1
TGTGCCAGCACCAGACAGGGGACTTCTGGAAACACCATATATTTT
CASTRQGTSGNTIYF
>many|TRBJ2-1|TRBV2|TRBD2
TGTGCCAGCAGTGAAGCGGGGGGGAGCTCCTACAATGAGCAGTTCTTC
CASSEAGGSSYNEQFF
>.|TRBJ2-1|TRBV9|.
TGTGCCAGCAGCGTAGTGATGGATCCTCGGAACAATGAGCAGTTCTTC
CASSVVMDPRNNEQFF
>.|TRBJ2-5|TRBV5-1|.
TGCGCCAGCAGCTTGGTCGCAGGGCTCTCAAAAGAGACCCAGTACTTC
CASSLVAGLSKETQYF
>few|TRBJ2-1|TRBV11-2|.
TGTGCCAGCAACAAAAGACCAGGGGCGGGAGAGCAGTGCTTC
CASNKRPGAGEQCF
>many|TRBJ2-1|TRBV28|.
TGTGCCAGCAGTTTAAGAGCGTTCCTAAACAATGAGCAGTTCTTC
CASSLRAFLNNEQFF
>few|TRBJ1-3|TRBV6-5|TRBD1
TGTGCCAGCAGTTACGACAGGGTGCTAAACACCATATATTTT
CASSYDRVLNTIYF
>.|TRBJ2-7|TRBV5-5|TRBD1
TGTGCCAGCAGCTTTCATCGGGACAGGGTCTACGAGCAGTACTTC
CASSFHRDRVYEQYF
>many|TRBJ1-2|TRBV29-1|.
TGCAGCGTTGATGGGGGGACGAGCTATGGCTACACCTTC
CSVDGGTSYGYTF
>few|TRBJ2-1|TRBV9|TRBD2
TGTGCCAGCAGCGGGGAGCTAGCGGGGGGCTTTAATGAGCAGTTCTTC
CASSGELAGGFNEQFF
>many|TRBJ2-5|TRBV12-3/TRBV12-4|TRBD2
TGTGCCAGCAAGAATAGCGGGGGGGAATTGACCCAGTACTTC
CASKNSGGELTQYF
>few|TRBJ1-2|TRBV5-8|TRBD1
TGTGCCAGCAGCTTAACCGGGACAGGATCCAGAGTCAACTATGGCTACACCTTC
CASSLTGTGSRVNYGYTF
>few|TRBJ1-1|TRBV30|.
TGTGCCTGGAGTTTCTCCTTAGGGAGGGCTTTCTTT
CAWSFSLGRAFF
>many|TRBJ1-5|TRBV2|.
TGTGCCAGCAGTGAAGGGGGCCGGGGTCAGCCCCAGCATTTT
CASSEGGRGQPQHF
>few|TRBJ1-6|TRBV20-1|.
TGCAGTGCGCGGGTACGGAATTCACCCCTCCACTTT
CSARVRNSPLHF
>many|TRBJ2-1|TRBV6-1|.
TGTGCCAGCAGGCCTAGAGATAAACTTCGGGGTGAGTTCTTC
CASRPRDKLRGEFF
>many|TRBJ1-6|TRBV11-2|TRBD1
TGTGCCAGCAGCTTAGCCCCGCAGGGGGGTTCACCCCTCCACTTT
CASSLAPQGGSPLHF
>.|TRBJ2-7|TRBV12-3/TRBV12-4|TRBD2
TGTGCCAGCAGTTTATCGGGAGGCCCTTGCGAGCAGTACTTC
CASSLSGGPCEQYF
>many|TRBJ1-2|TRBV20-1|TRBD1
TGCAGTGCTACCTCGGACGGGACAGAACATGGCTACACCTTC
CSATSDGTEHGYTF
>many|TRBJ2-2|TRBV6-1|.
TGTGCCAGCACTCTAGCGCATAACACCGGGGAGCTGTTTTTT
CASTLAHNTGELFF
>many|TRBJ2-3|TRBV29-1|TRBD2
TGCAGCGTAGGACTAGCGGCTCGTACAGATACGCAGTATTTT
CSVGLAARTDTQYF
>many|TRBJ2-7|TRBV6-2/TRBV6-3|.
TGTGCCAGCAGTTTCCTAGCTTACGAGCAGTACTTC
CASSFLAYEQYF
>many|TRBJ1-5|TRBV10-3|.
TGTGCCACCACTAGACAGTATAGCAATCAGCCCCAGCATTTT
CATTRQYSNQPQHF
>.|TRBJ2-5|TRBV18|TRBD1
TGTGCCAGCTCACTCCTGGGACAGGGAACGGAGACCCAGTACTTC
CASSLLGQGTETQYF
>many|TRBJ2-7|TRBV11-2|.
TGTGCCAGCAGCCAAAACCTGGGGGAGCAGTACTTC
CASSQNLGEQYF
>many|TRBJ2-3|TRBV25-1|TRBD1
TGTGCCAGCAGTGCAATGGGGGGACAGGGGTCGGATACGCAGTATTTT
CASSAMGGQGSDTQYF
>few|TRBJ2-3|TRBV27|TRBD2
TGTGCCAGCAGTCCCCCTCCAGCGGGGGGGCGTAAAGATACGCAGTATTTT
CASSPPPAGGRKDTQYF
>many|TRBJ1-5|TRBV10-3|.
TGTGCCATCAGTCCGGGGACGGCTCAGCCCCAGCATTTT
CAISPGTAQPQHF
>many|TRBJ1-2|TRBV27|.
TGTGCCAGCAGTGCCTTCCTGGGAGACAACTATGGCTACACCTTC
CASSAFLGDNYGYTF
>.|TRBJ1-5|TRBV19|.
TGTGCCGGTAGTATCGTCCCAGATTTTCAGCCCCAGCATTTT
CAGSIVPDFQPQHF
>.|TRBJ2-3|TRBV10-2|.
TGCGCCAGCAGTGACGGCGGGTCTAGCACAGATACGCAGTATTTT
CASSDGGSSTDTQYF
>many|TRBJ1-2|TRBV27|.
TGTGCCAGCAGTTTTTCGGGGGGCAGGGGCTACACCTTC
CASSFSGGRGYTF
>.|TRBJ1-1|TRBV7-6|.
TGTGCCAGCAGCTTAGCCGAGGACACTGAAGCTTTCTTT
CASSLAEDTEAFF
>few|TRBJ2-1|TRBV20-1|TRBD1
TGCAGTGCTAGAGGGATAGGGACAGCCCGGTACAATGAGCAGTTCTTC
CSARGIGTARYNEQFF